These 17 T cell receptor beta chains were sequenced from one sample in a study of radiation and T cells in renal cell carcinoma. Only in-frame clones appear in the TCRdb table, and some are missing; sequencing was by immunoSEQ multiplex PCR. The data hold about 60,000 clones, with roughly 79% observed a single time. Time point in this sample: blood 2 weeks post-SBRT. Specified treatment: 15 Gy SBRT to primary tumor, nephrectomy 4 weeks later. The source material was blood, sampled from a patient whose treatment included radiotherapy and nephrectomy. The receptors were gathered from a man aged 60 to 69 with renal cell carcinoma.

This clone was observed a single time. V gene TRBV5-1 combines with J gene TRBJ2-1; D remains unclear. Looked up from germline, CDR1 is SGHRS and CDR2 is YFSETQ. With 0 bases removed from V and 2 bases from J, the gap between germline ends came to 3 bases. There are 13 residues in the CDR3. CDR3 sequence: CASSLETYNEQFF. The CDR3 bases are TGCGCCAGCAGCTTGGAAACCTACAATGAGCAGTTCTTC.

V usage is TRBV18 and J usage is TRBJ1-3; no definite D call. The CDR3 length is 14 residues. Germline V gene data show CDR1 as KGHSH and CDR2 as LQKENI. Trimming removed 4 bases from V and 4 bases from J, with 11 bases in between. The CDR3 spells CASSQAQLGNTIYF. The CDR3 nucleotides are TGTGCCAGCTCACAGGCACAGCTCGGAAACACCATATATTTT.

The chain links TRBV9 to TRBJ2-1; TRBD2 agrees at 11 bases. The trim removed 3 bases at V and 7 bases at J, leaving 6 bases unmatched. CDR3 length equals 15 residues. Germline CDR1 is SGDLS and CDR2 is YYNGEE. The chain's CDR3 is CASSAGLAEHNEQFF. The CDR3 nucleotides read TGTGCCAGCAGCGCGGGACTAGCGGAACATAATGAGCAGTTCTTC. The variable domain in full, with the rest retrieved from reference TRBV9 and TRBJ2-1, is DSGVTQTPKHLITATGQRVTLRCSPRSGDLSVYWYQQSLDQGLQFLIQYYNGEERAKGNILERFSAQQFPDLHSELNLSSLELGDSALYFCASSAGLAEHNEQFFGPGTRLTVL.

This clone showed up just a few times. The gene calls are TRBV2 and TRBJ1-1; D perhaps matches TRBD1 (5 bases). The V gene's germline CDR1 is SNHLY and CDR2 FYNNEI. Trimming removed 2 bases at V and 5 bases at J, with 12 bases between. There are 14 residues in the CDR3. In DNA form, the CDR3 reads TGTGCCAGCAGTGAAACGCGGAGGGGAACTGAAGCTTTCTTT. Translated, it gives CASSETRRGTEAFF. Using reference TRBV2 and TRBJ1-1 for the parts outside the CDR3, the full variable domain is EPEVTQTPSHQVTQMGQEVILRCVPISNHLYFYWYRQILGQKVEFLVSFYNNEISEKSEIFDDQFSVERPDGSNFTLKIRSTKLEDSAMYFCASSETRRGTEAFFGQGTRLTVV.

This sequence joins TRBV7-6 and TRBJ2-1; tentative D call: TRBD1 (6 bases). The CDR3 contains 13 residues. V shed 7 bases and J shed 3 bases, with 10 bases lying between them. CDR1 is SGHVS and CDR2 is FNYEAQ in the germline V gene. In DNA form, the CDR3 reads TGTGCCAGCACCCGGACAGTCTACAATGAGCAGTTCTTC. Its translation is CASTRTVYNEQFF.

V usage is TRBV20-1 and J usage is TRBJ1-1, with D hard to call. The CDR3 totals 11 residues. The V and J ends lost 3 bases and 8 bases respectively, with 10 bases between them. Germline CDR1 and CDR2: DFQATT and SNEGSKA (reference sequence). The CDR3: CSASAKQEAFF. As DNA, the CDR3 is TGCAGTGCTAGTGCGAAGCAGGAAGCTTTCTTT.

The chain recombines TRBV7-2 with TRBJ2-1; D tentatively reads TRBD1 or TRBD2 (5 bases each). Trimming left V 1 base short and J 15 bases short, with 13 bases between. Germline loops: CDR1 SGHTA, CDR2 FQGNSA. This CDR3 is 12 amino acids long. CDR3 nucleotide sequence: TGTGCCAGCAGCTTAGGGGGACGCCCCCCGTTCTTC. This codes for CASSLGGRPPFF. The variable domain in full, with the rest retrieved from reference TRBV7-2 and TRBJ2-1, is GAGVSQSPSNKVTEKGKDVELRCDPISGHTALYWYRQSLGQGLEFLIYFQGNSAPDKSGLPSDRFSAERTGGSVSTLTIQRTQQEDSAVYLCASSLGGRPPFFGPGTRLTVL.

The chain couples TRBV5-1 to TRBJ1-4, with a possible D match to TRBD1 (6 bases). This CDR3 has 14 amino acids. V lost 4 bases and J 7 bases, leaving 14 bases between the germline ends. Germline V CDR1 and CDR2: SGHRS, YFSETQ. The CDR3 protein is CASSTQGLGEKLFF. The CDR3 coding sequence is TGCGCCAGCAGCACCCAGGGGCTTGGTGAAAAACTGTTTTTT.

Here the CDR3 reads CASSPTSTLEQYF. CDR3 in DNA: TGTGCCAGCAGTCCAACTAGCACTCTAGAGCAGTACTTC. This sequence joins TRBV6-5 and TRBJ2-5; D perhaps matches TRBD2 (6 bases). This CDR3 contains 13 residues. Per the germline V gene, CDR1 is MNHEY and CDR2 is SVGAGI. V was shortened by 5 bases and J by 11 bases, with 18 bases between the two germline ends.

This chain joins TRBV6-5 and TRBJ2-1; no firm D call. Between the trimmed V and J ends, which lost 7 bases and 7 bases, there was a span of 11 bases. The CDR3 is made up of 12 amino acids. CDR1 and CDR2 from the germline V gene are MNHEY and SVGAGI. CDR3 amino acids: CASNTGRNEQFF. CDR3 DNA: TGTGCCAGCAATACTGGCAGAAATGAGCAGTTCTTC.

The J gene is TRBJ1-3, the V gene TRBV7-2, with D tentatively TRBD1 (5 bases). Trimming removed 0 bases at V and 0 bases at J, with 12 bases between. Germline loops: CDR1 SGHTA, CDR2 FQGNSA. The CDR3 length is 17 residues. CDR3 protein: CASSLAPQGHSGNTIYF. DNA for the CDR3: TGTGCCAGCAGCTTAGCCCCCCAGGGCCACTCTGGAAACACCATATATTTT. The full variable domain, rest sourced from reference TRBV7-2 and TRBJ1-3, is GAGVSQSPSNKVTEKGKDVELRCDPISGHTALYWYRQSLGQGLEFLIYFQGNSAPDKSGLPSDRFSAERTGGSVSTLTIQRTQQEDSAVYLCASSLAPQGHSGNTIYFGEGSWLTVV.

V and J are TRBV30 and TRBJ1-2, with TRBD1 matching 8 bases. Trimming at V came to 4 bases and at J to 7 bases, leaving 8 bases not matched to a gene. CDR1 is GTSNPN and CDR2 is SVGIG in the germline V gene (reference sequence). The CDR3 runs 13 residues. This CDR3 reads CAWTFGQGIGYTF. CDR3 nucleotide sequence: TGTGCCTGGACCTTTGGACAGGGTATTGGCTACACCTTC. Looking up the rest from reference TRBV30 and TRBJ1-2 gives the full variable domain: SQTIHQWPATLVQPVGSPLSLECTVEGTSNPNLYWYRQAAGRGLQLLFYSVGIGQISSEVPQNLSASRPQDRQFILSSKKLLLSDSGFYLCAWTFGQGIGYTFGSGTRLTVV.

V usage is TRBV19 and J usage is TRBJ1-1; TRBD1 is a possible D gene (5 bases). This CDR3 comprises 13 residues. Germline-derived CDR1 and CDR2 are LNHDA and SQIVND (reference sequence). V lost 4 bases and J lost 6, with 12 bases in between. Here the CDR3 reads CASSNTRGAEAFF. CDR3 sequence (DNA): TGTGCCAGTAGTAATACCCGGGGCGCTGAAGCTTTCTTT.

The gene calls are TRBV4-2 and TRBJ2-3; D is unresolved. CDR3 length equals 16 residues. CDR1 LGHNA and CDR2 YNFKEQ come from the germline V gene. Trimming removed 1 base at V and 1 base at J, with 12 bases between. CDR3 amino acids: CASSQVGTSRTDTQYF. CDR3 in DNA: TGTGCCAGCAGCCAAGTCGGTACCTCCCGCACAGATACGCAGTATTTT.

V is TRBV5-5 and J is TRBJ2-2; D might be TRBD2 (6 bases). The V and J ends lost 1 base and 0 bases respectively, with 10 bases between them. Germline-derived CDR1 and CDR2 are SGHKS and YYEKEE (reference sequence). The CDR3 extends over 16 amino acids. The CDR3 nucleotides are TGTGCCAGCAGCTTGTCCACGGGGGCGAACACCGGGGAGCTGTTTTTT. It encodes CASSLSTGANTGELFF.

The chain couples TRBV30 to TRBJ1-1; tentatively, D is TRBD1 (5 bases). The CDR3 covers 11 residues. Germline values: CDR1 GTSNPN, CDR2 SVGIG (reference sequence). Trimming took off 4 bases at V and 7 bases at J, with 10 bases between the two ends. In DNA form, the CDR3 reads TGTGCCTGGACAGGGAGGGTTGAAGCTTTCTTT. Translation gives CAWTGRVEAFF.

This sequence joins TRBV28 and TRBJ1-2, with unresolved D. The ends were cut back, 5 bases at V and 1 base at J, with 11 bases in the middle. Germline loops: CDR1 MDHEN, CDR2 SYDVKM. The CDR3 has 14 amino acids. This CDR3 reads CASSIGQVNYGYTF. The CDR3 DNA follows: TGTGCCAGCAGTATAGGGCAGGTTAACTATGGCTACACCTTC.